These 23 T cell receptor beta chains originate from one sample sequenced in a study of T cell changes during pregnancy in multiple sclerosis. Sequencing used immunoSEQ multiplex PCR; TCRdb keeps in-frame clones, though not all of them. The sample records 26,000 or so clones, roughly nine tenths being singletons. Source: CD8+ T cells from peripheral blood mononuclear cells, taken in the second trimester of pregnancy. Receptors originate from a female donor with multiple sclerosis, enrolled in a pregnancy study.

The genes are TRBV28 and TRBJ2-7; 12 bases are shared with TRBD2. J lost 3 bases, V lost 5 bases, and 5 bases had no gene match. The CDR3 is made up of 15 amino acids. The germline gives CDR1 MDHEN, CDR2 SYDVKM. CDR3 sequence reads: CASSPGLAGLYEQYF. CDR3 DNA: TGTGCCAGCAGTCCGGGACTAGCGGGCCTCTACGAGCAGTACTTC.

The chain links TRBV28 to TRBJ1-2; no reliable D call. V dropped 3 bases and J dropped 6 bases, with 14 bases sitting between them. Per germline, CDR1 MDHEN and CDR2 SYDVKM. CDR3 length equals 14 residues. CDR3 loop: CASSFSWVLDGYTF. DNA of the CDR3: TGTGCCAGCAGTTTTTCTTGGGTTCTAGATGGCTACACCTTC.

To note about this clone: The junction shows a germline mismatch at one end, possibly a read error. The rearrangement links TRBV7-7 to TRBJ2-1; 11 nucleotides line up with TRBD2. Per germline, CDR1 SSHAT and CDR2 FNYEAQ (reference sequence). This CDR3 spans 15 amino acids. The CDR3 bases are TGTGCTAGCAGCTTAGGACTAGCGGGCTACAATGAGCAGTTCTTC. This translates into CASSLGLAGYNEQFF.

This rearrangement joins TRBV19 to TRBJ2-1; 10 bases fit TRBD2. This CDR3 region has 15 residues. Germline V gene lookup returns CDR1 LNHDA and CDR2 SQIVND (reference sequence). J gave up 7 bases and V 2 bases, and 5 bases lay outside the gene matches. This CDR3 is CASSILAGELNEQFF. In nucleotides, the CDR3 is TGTGCCAGTAGTATACTAGCGGGAGAATTGAATGAGCAGTTCTTC. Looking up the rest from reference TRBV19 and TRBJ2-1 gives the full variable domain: DGGITQSPKYLFRKEGQNVTLSCEQNLNHDAMYWYRQDPGQGLRLIYYSQIVNDFQKGDIAEGYSVSREKKESFPLTVTSAQKNPTAFYLCASSILAGELNEQFFGPGTRLTVL.

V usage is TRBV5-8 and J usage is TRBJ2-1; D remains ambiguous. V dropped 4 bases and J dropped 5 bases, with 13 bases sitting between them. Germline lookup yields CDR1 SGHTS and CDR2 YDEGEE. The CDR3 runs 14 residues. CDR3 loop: CASSPAGLHNEQFF. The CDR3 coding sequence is TGTGCCAGCAGCCCAGCCGGGTTGCACAATGAGCAGTTCTTC. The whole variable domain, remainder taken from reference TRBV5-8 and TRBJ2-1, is EAGVTQSPTHLIKTRGQQATLRCSPISGHTSVYWYQQALGLGLQFLLWYDEGEERNRGNFPPRFSGRQFPNYSSELNVNALELEDSALYLCASSPAGLHNEQFFGPGTRLTVL.

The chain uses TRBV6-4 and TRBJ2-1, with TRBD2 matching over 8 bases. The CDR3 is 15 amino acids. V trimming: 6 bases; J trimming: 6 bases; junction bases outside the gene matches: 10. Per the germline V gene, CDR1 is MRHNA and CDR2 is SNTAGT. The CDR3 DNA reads TGTGCCAGCAGCCACGAGACTAGCGCGAGCAATGAGCAGTTCTTC. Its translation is CASSHETSASNEQFF.

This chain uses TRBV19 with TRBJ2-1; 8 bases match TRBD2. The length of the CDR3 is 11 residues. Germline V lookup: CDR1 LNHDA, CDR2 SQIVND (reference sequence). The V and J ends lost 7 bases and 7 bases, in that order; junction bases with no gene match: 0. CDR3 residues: CASTGGNEQFF. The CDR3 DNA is TGTGCCAGTACGGGGGGGAATGAGCAGTTCTTC.

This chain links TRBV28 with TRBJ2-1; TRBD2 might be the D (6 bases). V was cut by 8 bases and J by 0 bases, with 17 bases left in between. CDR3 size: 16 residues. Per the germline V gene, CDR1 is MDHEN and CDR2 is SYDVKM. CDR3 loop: CASHSLGGNSYNEQFF. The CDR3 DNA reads TGTGCCAGCCACTCCTTAGGAGGGAACTCCTACAATGAGCAGTTCTTC. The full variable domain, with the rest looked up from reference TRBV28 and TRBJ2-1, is DVKVTQSSRYLVKRTGEKVFLECVQDMDHENMFWYRQDPGLGLRLIYFSYDVKMKEKGDIPEGYSVSREKKERFSLILESASTNQTSMYLCASHSLGGNSYNEQFFGPGTRLTVL.

The CDR3 loop reads CSVEPQGNTEAFF. CDR3 in DNA: TGCAGCGTTGAACCACAGGGAAACACTGAAGCTTTCTTT. J is TRBJ1-1 and V is TRBV29-1, with D perhaps matching TRBD1 (6 bases). The germline CDR1 and CDR2 sequences are SQVTM and ANQGSEA. The CDR3 consists of 13 residues. The ends were cut back, 2 bases at V and 2 bases at J, with 9 bases in the middle.

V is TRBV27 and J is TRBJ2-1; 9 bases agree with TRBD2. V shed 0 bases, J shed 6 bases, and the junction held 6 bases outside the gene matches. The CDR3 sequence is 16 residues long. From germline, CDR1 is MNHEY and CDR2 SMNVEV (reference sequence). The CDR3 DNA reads TGTGCCAGCAGTTTATCCTCCGGGACTAGCATCAATGAGCAGTTCTTC. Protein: CASSLSSGTSINEQFF.

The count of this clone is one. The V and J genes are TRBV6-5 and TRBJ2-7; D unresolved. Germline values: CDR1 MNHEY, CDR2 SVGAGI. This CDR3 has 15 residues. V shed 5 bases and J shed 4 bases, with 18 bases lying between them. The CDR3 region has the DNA TGTGCCAGCAGTGCCGCTGCTAGTGTCGGGTACGAGCAGTACTTC. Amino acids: CASSAAASVGYEQYF.

The CDR3 nucleotides are TGTGCCAGCAGCGTAGCAGACAATGAGCAGTTCTTC. It is translated as CASSVADNEQFF. V gene TRBV9 combines with J gene TRBJ2-1, with unresolved D. Trimming took 0 bases from V and 5 from J, leaving 3 bases between them. This CDR3 has 12 amino acids. The germline V gene encodes CDR1 SGDLS and CDR2 YYNGEE.

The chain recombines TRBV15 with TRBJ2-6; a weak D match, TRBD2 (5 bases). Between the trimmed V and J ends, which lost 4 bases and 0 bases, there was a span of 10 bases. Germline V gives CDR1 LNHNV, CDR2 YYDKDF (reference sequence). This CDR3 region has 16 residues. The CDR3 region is CATSTLLGSGANVLTF. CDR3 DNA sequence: TGTGCCACCAGCACCCTACTAGGCTCTGGGGCCAACGTCCTGACTTTC.

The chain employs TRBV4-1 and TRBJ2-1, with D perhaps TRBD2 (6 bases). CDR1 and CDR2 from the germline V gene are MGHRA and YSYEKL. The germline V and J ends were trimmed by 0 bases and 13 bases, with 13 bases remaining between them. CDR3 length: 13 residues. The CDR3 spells CASSQELGDSQFF. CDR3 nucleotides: TGCGCCAGCAGCCAAGAATTGGGGGACTCACAGTTCTTC.

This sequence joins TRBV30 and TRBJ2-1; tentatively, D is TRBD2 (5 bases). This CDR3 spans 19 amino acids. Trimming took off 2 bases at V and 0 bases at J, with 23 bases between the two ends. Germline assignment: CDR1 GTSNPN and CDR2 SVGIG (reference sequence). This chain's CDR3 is CAWSMSLWGDPGSYNEQFF. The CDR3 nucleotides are TGTGCCTGGAGTATGTCCCTTTGGGGAGACCCAGGCTCCTACAATGAGCAGTTCTTC.

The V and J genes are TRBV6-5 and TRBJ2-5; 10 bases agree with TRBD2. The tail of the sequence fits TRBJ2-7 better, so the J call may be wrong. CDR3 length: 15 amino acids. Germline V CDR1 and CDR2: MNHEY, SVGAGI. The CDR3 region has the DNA TGTGCCAGCACCACAGTAGGGCTAGCGGGAGACGAGCAGTACTTC. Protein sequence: CASTTVGLAGDEQYF.

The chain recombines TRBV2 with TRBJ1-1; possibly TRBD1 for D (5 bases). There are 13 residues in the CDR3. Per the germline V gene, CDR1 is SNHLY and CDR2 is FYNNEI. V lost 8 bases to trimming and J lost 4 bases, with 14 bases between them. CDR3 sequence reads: CASVGRGGTEAFF. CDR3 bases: TGTGCCAGCGTGGGCCGGGGGGGCACTGAAGCTTTCTTT.

The chain's CDR3 is CATRGYEVAEAFF. In DNA, the CDR3 is TGTGCCACCCGAGGGTACGAGGTGGCTGAAGCTTTCTTT. The V gene is TRBV19, the J gene TRBJ1-1; D is uncertain. The CDR3 covers 13 residues. The V and J ends lost 10 bases and 6 bases respectively, with 18 bases between them. Germline V gene data show CDR1 as LNHDA and CDR2 as SQIVND (reference sequence).

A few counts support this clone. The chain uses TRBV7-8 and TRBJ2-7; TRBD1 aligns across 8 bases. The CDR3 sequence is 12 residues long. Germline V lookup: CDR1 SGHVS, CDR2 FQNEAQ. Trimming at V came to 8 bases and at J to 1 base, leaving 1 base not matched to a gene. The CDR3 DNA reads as TGTGCCAGCGGGGACAGGTCCTACGAGCAGTACTTC. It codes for CASGDRSYEQYF.

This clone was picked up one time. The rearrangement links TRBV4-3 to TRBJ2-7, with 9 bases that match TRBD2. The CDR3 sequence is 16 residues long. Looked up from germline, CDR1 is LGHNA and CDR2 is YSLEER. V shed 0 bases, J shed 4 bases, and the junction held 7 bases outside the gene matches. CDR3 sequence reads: CASSQEIGGREYEQYF. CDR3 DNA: TGCGCCAGCAGCCAAGAAATAGGCGGGAGGGAGTACGAGCAGTACTTC.

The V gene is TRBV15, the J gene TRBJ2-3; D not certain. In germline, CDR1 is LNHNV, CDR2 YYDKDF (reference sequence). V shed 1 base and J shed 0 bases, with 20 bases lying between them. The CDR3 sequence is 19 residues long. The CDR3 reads CATSRVTHPSRSSTDTQYF. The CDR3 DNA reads TGTGCCACCAGCAGAGTTACCCACCCATCGAGGTCTAGCACAGATACGCAGTATTTT.

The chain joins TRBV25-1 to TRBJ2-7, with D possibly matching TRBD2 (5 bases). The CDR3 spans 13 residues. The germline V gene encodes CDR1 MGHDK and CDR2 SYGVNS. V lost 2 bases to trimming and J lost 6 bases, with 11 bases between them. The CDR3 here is CASSERETSEQYF. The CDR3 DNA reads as TGTGCCAGCAGTGAAAGGGAGACATCCGAGCAGTACTTC.

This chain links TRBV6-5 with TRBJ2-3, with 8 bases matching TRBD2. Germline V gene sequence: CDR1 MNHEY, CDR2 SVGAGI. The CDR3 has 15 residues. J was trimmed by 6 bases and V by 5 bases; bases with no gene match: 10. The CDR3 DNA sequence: TGTGCCAGCAGTCTAGACGGGACTAGTATCGATACGCAGTATTTT. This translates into CASSLDGTSIDTQYF.